A selection of T cell receptor beta chains follows, all from one sample in a study of shared clonotypes between healthy human individuals. Some clones are missing from TCRdb's copy, which holds only in-frame ones; the method was immunoSEQ multiplex PCR. The table has about 1 million clones, 65% to 80% seen once. Sequenced sample: memory CD4+ T cells sorted from blood. Receptors were obtained from a young man in good health. Both conserved end residues are part of each CDR3. D genes are given only for firm matches. The listing skips clone size in some rows; elsewhere it reads once, few, many or a size class.

cdr3_length: 15
clone_size: -
d_call: TRBD1
v_call: TRBV5-4
j_call: TRBJ1-1
cdr3_aa: CASSQLLTGAGEAFF
cdr3_nt: TGCGCCAGCAGCCAACTATTGACAGGGGCCGGTGAAGCTTTCTTT

cdr3_length: 13
clone_size: -
d_call: -
v_call: TRBV27
j_call: TRBJ1-6
cdr3_aa: CASSLWSIPVLHF
cdr3_nt: TGTGCCAGCAGTTTATGGTCAATCCCGGTACTCCACTTT

cdr3_length: 16
clone_size: -
d_call: TRBD1
v_call: TRBV7-9
j_call: TRBJ1-6
cdr3_aa: CASSSYTQGAGSPLHF
cdr3_nt: TGTGCCAGCAGCTCGTATACACAGGGGGCCGGTTCACCCCTCCACTTT

cdr3_length: 17
clone_size: -
d_call: -
v_call: TRBV7-8
j_call: TRBJ1-3
cdr3_aa: CASSFNSFPPSGNTIYF
cdr3_nt: TGTGCCAGCAGCTTCAATTCCTTTCCCCCCTCTGGAAACACCATATATTTT

cdr3_length: 14
clone_size: -
d_call: -
v_call: TRBV27
j_call: TRBJ1-4
cdr3_aa: CASSFGGTVEKLFF
cdr3_nt: TGTGCCAGCAGTTTCGGGGGCACCGTTGAAAAACTGTTTTTT

cdr3_length: 13
clone_size: once
d_call: -
v_call: TRBV2
j_call: TRBJ1-2
cdr3_aa: CASSLRDYYGYTF
cdr3_nt: TGTGCCAGCAGCCTCCGGGACTACTATGGCTACACCTTC

cdr3_length: 14
clone_size: few
d_call: -
v_call: TRBV7-3
j_call: TRBJ2-7
cdr3_aa: CASSPTPGGYEQYF
cdr3_nt: TGTGCCAGCAGCCCCACCCCTGGCGGCTACGAGCAGTACTTC

cdr3_length: 12
clone_size: -
d_call: -
v_call: TRBV10-2
j_call: TRBJ2-7
cdr3_aa: CASSDPPYEQYF
cdr3_nt: TGCGCCAGCAGTGACCCCCCCTACGAGCAGTACTTC

cdr3_length: 14
clone_size: -
d_call: -
v_call: TRBV27
j_call: TRBJ1-1
cdr3_aa: CASGVGAWGNEAFF
cdr3_nt: TGTGCCAGCGGGGTGGGGGCTTGGGGGAATGAAGCTTTCTTT

cdr3_length: 18
clone_size: -
d_call: -
v_call: TRBV18
j_call: TRBJ2-4
cdr3_aa: CASSPLFEGISAKNIQYF
cdr3_nt: TGTGCCAGCTCACCCCTATTCGAGGGTATCAGCGCCAAAAACATTCAGTACTTC

cdr3_length: 14
clone_size: few
d_call: -
v_call: TRBV19
j_call: TRBJ1-2
cdr3_aa: CASSMGTSNYGYTF
cdr3_nt: TGTGCCAGTAGTATGGGGACCTCTAACTATGGCTACACCTTC

cdr3_length: 13
clone_size: -
d_call: -
v_call: TRBV9
j_call: TRBJ2-5
cdr3_aa: CASSLSGGETQYF
cdr3_nt: TGTGCCAGCAGCCTAAGTGGGGGGGAGACCCAGTACTTC

cdr3_length: 11
clone_size: few
d_call: -
v_call: TRBV6-1
j_call: TRBJ2-7
cdr3_aa: CASINRYEQYF
cdr3_nt: TGTGCCAGCATTAATAGGTACGAGCAGTACTTC

cdr3_length: 12
clone_size: few
d_call: -
v_call: TRBV7-2
j_call: TRBJ2-7
cdr3_aa: CASSALTGEQYF
cdr3_nt: TGTGCCAGCAGCGCCCTCACAGGCGAGCAGTACTTC

cdr3_length: 13
clone_size: -
d_call: -
v_call: TRBV7-2
j_call: TRBJ2-5
cdr3_aa: CASSPTGVKTQYF
cdr3_nt: TGTGCCAGCAGCCCAACGGGGGTAAAGACCCAGTACTTC

cdr3_length: 11
clone_size: -
d_call: -
v_call: TRBV20-1
j_call: TRBJ2-1
cdr3_aa: CSAGILDEQFF
cdr3_nt: TGCAGTGCTGGAATTCTAGATGAGCAGTTCTTC

cdr3_length: 14
clone_size: -
d_call: -
v_call: TRBV10-3
j_call: TRBJ1-5
cdr3_aa: CAISESQGGQPQHF
cdr3_nt: TGTGCCATCAGTGAGTCTCAGGGTGGACAGCCCCAGCATTTT

cdr3_length: 12
clone_size: -
d_call: -
v_call: TRBV6-5
j_call: TRBJ2-7
cdr3_aa: CASRALSYEQYF
cdr3_nt: TGTGCCAGCAGGGCTTTATCCTACGAGCAGTACTTC

cdr3_length: 14
clone_size: -
d_call: -
v_call: TRBV10-3
j_call: TRBJ2-7
cdr3_aa: CAISAGVNLYEQYF
cdr3_nt: TGTGCCATCAGTGCGGGGGTTAATTTGTACGAGCAGTACTTC

cdr3_length: 14
clone_size: -
d_call: -
v_call: TRBV11-2
j_call: TRBJ2-2
cdr3_aa: CASRALRFPGELFF
cdr3_nt: TGTGCCAGCAGAGCTCTTCGGTTTCCCGGGGAGCTGTTTTTT

cdr3_length: 13
clone_size: -
d_call: -
v_call: TRBV11-1
j_call: TRBJ2-1
cdr3_aa: CASSLEVEGEQFF
cdr3_nt: TGTGCCAGCAGCTTAGAAGTGGAAGGTGAGCAGTTCTTC

cdr3_length: 16
clone_size: -
d_call: TRBD2
v_call: TRBV5-3
j_call: TRBJ2-3
cdr3_aa: CARSLFLAERGDTQYF
cdr3_nt: TGTGCCAGAAGCTTGTTTCTAGCGGAGAGGGGAGATACGCAGTATTTT

cdr3_length: 13
clone_size: -
d_call: -
v_call: TRBV10-1
j_call: TRBJ2-5
cdr3_aa: CASSGQGEETQYF
cdr3_nt: TGCGCCAGCAGTGGGCAAGGGGAAGAGACCCAGTACTTC

cdr3_length: 14
clone_size: -
d_call: TRBD1
v_call: TRBV7-9
j_call: TRBJ1-1
cdr3_aa: CASSSMGQGTEAFF
cdr3_nt: TGTGCCAGCAGCTCCATGGGACAGGGCACTGAAGCTTTCTTT

cdr3_length: 14
clone_size: -
d_call: -
v_call: TRBV5-5
j_call: TRBJ1-6
cdr3_aa: CASSLKGGHSPLHF
cdr3_nt: TGTGCCAGCAGCTTGAAGGGGGGCCATTCACCCCTCCACTTT

cdr3_length: 15
clone_size: -
d_call: TRBD1
v_call: TRBV7-2
j_call: TRBJ1-5
cdr3_aa: CASSPQGASNQPQHF
cdr3_nt: TGTGCCAGCAGCCCCCAGGGGGCGAGCAATCAGCCCCAGCATTTT

cdr3_length: 15
clone_size: -
d_call: TRBD1
v_call: TRBV5-1
j_call: TRBJ1-4
cdr3_aa: CASSLTRQGGEKLFF
cdr3_nt: TGCGCCAGCAGCTTGACCCGACAGGGAGGTGAAAAACTGTTTTTT

cdr3_length: 11
clone_size: -
d_call: -
v_call: TRBV20-1
j_call: TRBJ1-1
cdr3_aa: CSARGAAEAFF
cdr3_nt: TGCAGTGCTAGAGGTGCGGCGGAAGCTTTCTTT

cdr3_length: 13
clone_size: few
d_call: -
v_call: TRBV27
j_call: TRBJ2-2
cdr3_aa: CASSLGITGELFF
cdr3_nt: TGTGCCAGCAGTTTGGGCATAACGGGGGAGCTGTTTTTT

cdr3_length: 14
clone_size: -
d_call: TRBD2
v_call: TRBV5-1
j_call: TRBJ2-1
cdr3_aa: CASQVIAGRNEQFF
cdr3_nt: TGCGCCAGCCAGGTAATAGCGGGAAGAAATGAGCAGTTCTTC

cdr3_length: 13
clone_size: -
d_call: -
v_call: TRBV7-8
j_call: TRBJ2-7
cdr3_aa: CASSLGASYEQYF
cdr3_nt: TGTGCCAGCAGCTTGGGAGCCTCCTACGAGCAGTACTTC

cdr3_length: 14
clone_size: -
d_call: TRBD1
v_call: TRBV5-1
j_call: TRBJ2-1
cdr3_aa: CASSLGQGANEQFF
cdr3_nt: TGCGCCAGCAGCCTGGGACAGGGGGCGAATGAGCAGTTCTTC

cdr3_length: 13
clone_size: -
d_call: -
v_call: TRBV6-6
j_call: TRBJ2-1
cdr3_aa: CASRMGSYNEQFF
cdr3_nt: TGTGCCAGCAGAATGGGGTCCTACAATGAGCAGTTCTTC

cdr3_length: 15
clone_size: -
d_call: -
v_call: TRBV5-4
j_call: TRBJ2-1
cdr3_aa: CASSSLGAGVDEQFF
cdr3_nt: TGTGCCAGCAGCTCCCTCGGGGCAGGGGTCGATGAGCAGTTCTTC

cdr3_length: 14
clone_size: -
d_call: -
v_call: TRBV13
j_call: TRBJ2-7
cdr3_aa: CASSPLGRAYEQYF
cdr3_nt: TGTGCCAGCAGCCCTCTCGGACGGGCCTACGAGCAGTACTTC

cdr3_length: 16
clone_size: -
d_call: -
v_call: TRBV5-4
j_call: TRBJ2-1
cdr3_aa: CASSLMVEATYNEQFF
cdr3_nt: TGTGCCAGCAGCTTGATGGTAGAGGCCACCTACAATGAGCAGTTCTTC

cdr3_length: 15
clone_size: -
d_call: TRBD2
v_call: TRBV9
j_call: TRBJ2-7
cdr3_aa: CASSVGLADSYEQYF
cdr3_nt: TGTGCCAGCAGCGTAGGCCTAGCGGACTCCTACGAGCAGTACTTC

cdr3_length: 14
clone_size: -
d_call: TRBD1
v_call: TRBV9
j_call: TRBJ1-2
cdr3_aa: CASSPRQGVEGYTF
cdr3_nt: TGTGCCAGCAGCCCTAGACAGGGAGTGGAAGGCTACACCTTC

cdr3_length: 15
clone_size: -
d_call: -
v_call: TRBV2
j_call: TRBJ2-3
cdr3_aa: CASSFGGSGPDTQYF
cdr3_nt: TGTGCCAGCAGTTTTGGGGGGAGTGGTCCAGATACGCAGTATTTT

cdr3_length: 15
clone_size: -
d_call: TRBD2
v_call: TRBV7-2
j_call: TRBJ2-5
cdr3_aa: CASSPLAGGPETQYF
cdr3_nt: TGTGCCAGCAGCCCCCTAGCGGGAGGTCCCGAGACCCAGTACTTC

cdr3_length: 15
clone_size: -
d_call: -
v_call: TRBV7-9
j_call: TRBJ2-6
cdr3_aa: CASSSSFSGANVLTF
cdr3_nt: TGTGCCAGCAGCTCGTCGTTCTCTGGGGCCAACGTCCTGACTTTC

cdr3_length: 14
clone_size: -
d_call: -
v_call: TRBV15
j_call: TRBJ2-1
cdr3_aa: CATSPRAGQSEQFF
cdr3_nt: TGTGCCACCAGCCCCCGCGCGGGGCAGAGTGAGCAGTTCTTC

cdr3_length: 16
clone_size: few
d_call: -
v_call: TRBV7-6
j_call: TRBJ2-1
cdr3_aa: CASSLRQGISDNEQFF
cdr3_nt: TGTGCCAGCAGCTTACGGCAGGGGATATCAGACAATGAGCAGTTCTTC

cdr3_length: 13
clone_size: -
d_call: TRBD1
v_call: TRBV7-9
j_call: TRBJ1-1
cdr3_aa: CASSATGPTEAFF
cdr3_nt: TGTGCCAGCAGCGCGACAGGGCCCACTGAAGCTTTCTTT

cdr3_length: 16
clone_size: once
d_call: -
v_call: TRBV9
j_call: TRBJ2-1
cdr3_aa: CASSVGGRGSYNEQFF
cdr3_nt: TGTGCCAGCAGCGTAGGGGGCCGGGGTTCCTACAATGAGCAGTTCTTC

cdr3_length: 11
clone_size: few
d_call: -
v_call: TRBV30
j_call: TRBJ1-2
cdr3_aa: CAWRGPHGYTF
cdr3_nt: TGTGCCTGGAGGGGGCCCCATGGCTACACCTTC

cdr3_length: 14
clone_size: -
d_call: TRBD2
v_call: TRBV6-1
j_call: TRBJ2-1
cdr3_aa: CASSVLGGGNEQFF
cdr3_nt: TGTGCCAGCAGTGTCCTTGGGGGAGGGAATGAGCAGTTCTTC

cdr3_length: 16
clone_size: -
d_call: TRBD2
v_call: TRBV5-4
j_call: TRBJ2-3
cdr3_aa: CASSPSGTRSPDTQYF
cdr3_nt: TGTGCCAGCAGCCCCTCCGGGACTAGATCACCAGATACGCAGTATTTT

cdr3_length: 15
clone_size: -
d_call: TRBD2
v_call: TRBV2
j_call: TRBJ2-2
cdr3_aa: CASSQRGPNTGELFF
cdr3_nt: TGTGCCAGCAGCCAGCGGGGGCCAAACACCGGGGAGCTGTTTTTT

cdr3_length: 14
clone_size: few
d_call: TRBD1
v_call: TRBV10-3
j_call: TRBJ1-1
cdr3_aa: CAISESTGGTEAFF
cdr3_nt: TGTGCCATCAGTGAGTCGACAGGGGGAACTGAAGCTTTCTTT

cdr3_length: 15
clone_size: -
d_call: -
v_call: TRBV14
j_call: TRBJ1-6
cdr3_aa: CASSQDLWIGSPLHF
cdr3_nt: TGTGCCAGCAGCCAAGATTTGTGGATCGGTTCACCCCTCCACTTT

cdr3_length: 13
clone_size: -
d_call: -
v_call: TRBV23-1
j_call: TRBJ1-5
cdr3_aa: CASRAGKNQPQHF
cdr3_nt: TGCGCCAGCAGGGCAGGCAAGAATCAGCCCCAGCATTTT

cdr3_length: 15
clone_size: -
d_call: -
v_call: TRBV7-9
j_call: TRBJ2-2
cdr3_aa: CASSLESGAIGELFF
cdr3_nt: TGTGCCAGCAGCTTAGAGTCAGGGGCGATCGGGGAGCTGTTTTTT